The table lists the clone carrying this T cell receptor beta chain with a count of one. The record originates from a study of T cell responses to AZD1222 COVID-19 vaccine. Across the study: Pooled in the analysis were second doses at about 4 or about 12 weeks.

The length of the CDR3 is 21 residues. Between the trimmed V and J ends, which lost 4 bases and 0 bases, there was a span of 30 bases. Germline V gene sequence: CDR1 LNHDA, CDR2 SQIVND (reference sequence). TCRdb's copy holds only in-frame clones and misses some; the assay was immunoSEQ multiplex PCR. This table has around 100,000 clones, over 70% appearing once. The receptor's source is an adult in good health. Sequenced here: peripheral blood, sampled on day 0 of AZD1222 vaccination. The rearrangement joins TRBV19 to TRBJ1-1; D gene unclear. CDR3 DNA sequence: TGTGCCAGTAGTAGGTACCCCCCACAAGTACAGCAAACGGTGATGAACACTGAAGCTTTCTTT. This gives the protein CASSRYPPQVQQTVMNTEAFF. The variable domain in full, completed from reference TRBV19 and TRBJ1-1, reads DGGITQSPKYLFRKEGQNVTLSCEQNLNHDAMYWYRQDPGQGLRLIYYSQIVNDFQKGDIAEGYSVSREKKESFPLTVTSAQKNPTAFYLCASSRYPPQVQQTVMNTEAFFGQGTRLTVV.